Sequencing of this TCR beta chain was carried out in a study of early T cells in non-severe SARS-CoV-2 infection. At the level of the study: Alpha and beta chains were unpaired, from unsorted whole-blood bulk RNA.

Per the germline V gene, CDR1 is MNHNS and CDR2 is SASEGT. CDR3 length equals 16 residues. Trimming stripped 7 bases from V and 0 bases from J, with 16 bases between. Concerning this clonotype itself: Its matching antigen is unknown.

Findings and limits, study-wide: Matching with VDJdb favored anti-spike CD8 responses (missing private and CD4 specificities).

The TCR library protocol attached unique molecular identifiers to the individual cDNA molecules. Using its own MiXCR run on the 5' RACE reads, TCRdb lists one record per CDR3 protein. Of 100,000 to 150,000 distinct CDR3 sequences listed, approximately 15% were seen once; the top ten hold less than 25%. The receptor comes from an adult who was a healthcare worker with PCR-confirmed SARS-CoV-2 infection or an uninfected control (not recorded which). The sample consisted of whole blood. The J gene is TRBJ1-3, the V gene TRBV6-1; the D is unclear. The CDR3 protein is CASKRTASTSGNTIYF. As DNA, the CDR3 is TGTGCCAGCAAAAGGACCGCATCTACCTCTGGAAACACCATATATTTT.